The rows below give T cell receptor beta chains drawn from one sample of a study of CD8 T cells in Susac syndrome. TCRdb re-analysed the immunoSEQ multiplex PCR reads in MiXCR, keeping a single row per CDR3 protein. The table records about 70,000 distinct CDR3 sequences, over 90% of them present only once. Sequenced: CD8+ T cells from PBMCs. The receptors come from a human donor in good health. CDR3s include the opening cysteine and the closing phenylalanine or tryptophan. A D gene is named only where the DNA matches it firmly. Only some rows state a clone size, as once, few, many or a class for expanded clones.

J gene,clone size,D gene,V gene,CDR3 DNA,CDR3 protein
TRBJ1-2,.,TRBD1,TRBV7-2,TGTGCCAGCAGCTTTGGGACAGGGTTTGGCTACACCTTC,CASSFGTGFGYTF
TRBJ2-2,.,TRBD2,TRBV28,TGTGCCAGCAAGGAGGCATCGGGGGGGCGGTACACCGGGGAGCTGTTTTTT,CASKEASGGRYTGELFF
TRBJ2-5,once,TRBD2,TRBV3-1,TGTGCCAGCAGCCAAGAGACTAGCGGGGGGTGGTTAACAGAGACCCAGTACTTC,CASSQETSGGWLTETQYF
TRBJ2-1,.,.,TRBV30,TGTGCCTGGGACATAAACTACAATGAGCAGTTCTTC,CAWDINYNEQFF
TRBJ2-2,.,.,TRBV12-3/TRBV12-4,TGTGCCAGCACCCACAGGGCGGACACCGGGGAGCTGTTTTTT,CASTHRADTGELFF
TRBJ2-1,.,.,TRBV28,TGTGCCAGCAGCACACAGGGTTCCTACAATGAGCAGTTCTTC,CASSTQGSYNEQFF
TRBJ2-4,.,TRBD1,TRBV5-1,TGCGCCAGCAGCTTGGACAGGGGGCCCGCCAAAAACATTCAGTACTTC,CASSLDRGPAKNIQYF
TRBJ2-2,.,TRBD2,TRBV9,TGTGCCAGCACGGCGCGGGGGGTCGGTGAGCTGTTTTTT,CASTARGVGELFF
TRBJ2-2,.,TRBD1,TRBV27,TGTGCCAGCAGAACCTCAGGGGGCGTCGACACCGGGGAGCTGTTTTTT,CASRTSGGVDTGELFF
TRBJ1-2,.,.,TRBV25-1,TGTGCCAGCAGTGAAACCAAGGGAACCTATGGCTACACCTTC,CASSETKGTYGYTF
TRBJ1-1,.,TRBD1,TRBV28,TGTGCCAGCAGTTTCACCCGGACAGGGGAAAACACTGAAGCTTTCTTT,CASSFTRTGENTEAFF
TRBJ1-1,.,TRBD1,TRBV19,TGTGCCAGTCGACAGGGGCCGTACACTGAAGCTTTCTTT,CASRQGPYTEAFF
TRBJ2-7,.,.,TRBV28,TGTGCCAGCAGTTTAGGGGGCAGGCGCTACGAGCAGTACTTC,CASSLGGRRYEQYF
TRBJ2-3,.,.,TRBV25-1,TGTGCCGTAGGGAAGTGGGGCTCTAGCACAGATACGCAGTATTTT,CAVGKWGSSTDTQYF
TRBJ1-1,.,TRBD1,TRBV12-3/TRBV12-4,TGTGCCAGCAGTAGGACAGGGGGGAACACTGAAGCTTTCTTT,CASSRTGGNTEAFF
TRBJ1-5,.,TRBD1,TRBV7-8,TGTGCCAGCAGCTTAGCGACGCGGACAGGGGGCTGGGGCAATCAGCCCCAGCATTTT,CASSLATRTGGWGNQPQHF
TRBJ1-1,once,.,TRBV9,TGTGCCAGCAGCGTAGGCGATACCCCTGAAGCTTTCTTT,CASSVGDTPEAFF
TRBJ2-1,.,TRBD1,TRBV20-1,TGCAGTGCTAAGACTTGGGGGACAGTCGACAATGAGCAGTTCTTC,CSAKTWGTVDNEQFF
TRBJ2-3,.,TRBD2,TRBV3-1,TGTGCCAGCAGCCCCCCCGGACTAGCGACGGATACGCAGTATTTT,CASSPPGLATDTQYF
TRBJ1-2,.,.,TRBV12-3/TRBV12-4,TGTGCCAGCAGTTCCACAGGGAAAGCGTATGGCTACACCTTC,CASSSTGKAYGYTF
TRBJ2-2,.,.,TRBV29-1,TGCAGCGTTGAGTTAGCTGCACTCAACACCGGGGAGCTGTTTTTT,CSVELAALNTGELFF
TRBJ2-1,.,TRBD2,TRBV30,TGTGCCTGGAGTGTTTTCCTGCCCGGGGGGGGCGATGAGCAGTTCTTC,CAWSVFLPGGGDEQFF
TRBJ2-5,.,TRBD2,TRBV3-1,TGTGCCAGCAGCCAAGATAGCGGGCGAGAGACCCAGTACTTC,CASSQDSGRETQYF
TRBJ2-7,.,TRBD2,TRBV5-1,TGCGCCAGCAGCTTTTCATCGGGACTAGCGGACTACGAGCAGTACTTC,CASSFSSGLADYEQYF
TRBJ2-1,.,TRBD1,TRBV12-3/TRBV12-4,TGTGCCAGCAGTTTTGGGACAGGGGGTGGGAATGAGCAGTTCTTC,CASSFGTGGGNEQFF
TRBJ1-1,.,TRBD1,TRBV28,TGTGCCAGCAGTGTCAGGGGGCCCACCGAAGCTTTCTTT,CASSVRGPTEAFF
TRBJ2-2,once,.,TRBV7-2,TGTGCCAGCAGCTACGGGGTTAACACCGGGGAGCTGTTTTTT,CASSYGVNTGELFF
TRBJ2-5,.,.,TRBV2,TGTGCCAGCAGCGAAGAGACCCAGTACTTC,CASSEETQYF
TRBJ1-1,.,.,TRBV6-5,TGTGCCAGCAGTTATATAGCCCCGGGGCTTGAAGCTTTCTTT,CASSYIAPGLEAFF
TRBJ1-5,.,.,TRBV4-1,TGCGCCAGCAGCCAAGGTCCCTTCAATCAGCCCCAGCATTTT,CASSQGPFNQPQHF
TRBJ2-2,.,TRBD1,TRBV28,TGTGCCAGCGACGCAAACAGGGGGCGCTTCACCGGGGAGCTGTTTTTT,CASDANRGRFTGELFF
TRBJ2-1,few,.,TRBV7-8,TGTGCCAGCAGCTTGGGGGACAATGAGCAGTTCTTC,CASSLGDNEQFF
TRBJ1-5,.,.,TRBV24-1,TGTGCCACCAGTATGGGGAATCAGCCCCAGCATTTT,CATSMGNQPQHF
TRBJ2-7,.,.,TRBV5-1,TGCGCCAGCAGCTTGGCGGGACCTCCCGGTGAGCAGTACTTC,CASSLAGPPGEQYF
TRBJ1-5,.,.,TRBV2,TGTGCCAGCAGGCAGGGCCCTAATAGGCCCCAGCATTTT,CASRQGPNRPQHF
TRBJ2-2,.,.,TRBV6-2/TRBV6-3,TGTGCCAGCAGGGAGGGCACAGGGGAAACCGGGGAGCTGTTTTTT,CASREGTGETGELFF
TRBJ2-3,once,.,TRBV27,TGTGCCAGCAGTCGGGACCCCGGCACAGATACGCAGTATTTT,CASSRDPGTDTQYF
TRBJ2-2,.,.,TRBV7-3,TGTGCCAGCAGCTTAAGCGGGACCGGGGAGCTGTTTTTT,CASSLSGTGELFF
TRBJ1-6,.,.,TRBV5-6,TGTGCCAGCAGCTTTGGTGATCCCCTGCGTTCACCCCTCCACTTT,CASSFGDPLRSPLHF
TRBJ2-1,.,.,TRBV4-1,TGCGCCAGCAGCCAAGATTTGGGGCCGGAGCAGTTCTTC,CASSQDLGPEQFF
TRBJ2-1,.,.,TRBV12-3/TRBV12-4,TGTGCCAGCAGTTTGTCGGACAATGAGCAGTTCTTC,CASSLSDNEQFF
TRBJ1-1,once,.,TRBV2,TGTGCCAGCAGTGCCGGGACTCAACCGGGAGCTTTCTTT,CASSAGTQPGAFF
TRBJ2-7,once,.,TRBV10-3,TGTGCCAGCTTAACCGACGACTACGAGCAGTACTTC,CASLTDDYEQYF
TRBJ1-1,.,.,TRBV2,TGTGCCAGCAGCCAAGCAAGGGCTGAAGCTTTCTTT,CASSQARAEAFF
TRBJ2-5,.,TRBD1,TRBV15,TGTGCCACCAGCGGCACCCAGGACAGGGCTTACCAAGAGACCCAGTACTTC,CATSGTQDRAYQETQYF
TRBJ1-1,.,TRBD1,TRBV7-6,TGTGCCAGCAGCTTAGCGGGACAGCTAAACACTGAAGCTTTCTTT,CASSLAGQLNTEAFF
TRBJ2-1,.,TRBD1,TRBV30,TGTGCCGGAACCGGGACAGGGGGCTTGGATGAGCAGTTCTTC,CAGTGTGGLDEQFF
TRBJ1-1,.,.,TRBV7-9,TGTGCCAGCAGCCAACCGCTAAATCATGAAGCTTTCTTT,CASSQPLNHEAFF
TRBJ2-3,once,.,TRBV4-3,TGCGCCAGCAGCCAAGATGAGGGGGGCAGGAATACGCAGTATTTT,CASSQDEGGRNTQYF
TRBJ2-1,.,.,TRBV10-3,TGTGCCATCAGTGAAGGGGGGGGCGTACACAATGAGCAGTTCTTC,CAISEGGGVHNEQFF
TRBJ2-7,.,TRBD2,TRBV7-2,TGTGCCAGCAGCCTACTAGCGGGGGGGCCAAACGAGCAGTACTTC,CASSLLAGGPNEQYF
TRBJ1-1,.,.,TRBV4-3,TGCGCCAGCAGCCATACAGGGAGGACTGAAGCTTTCTTT,CASSHTGRTEAFF
TRBJ2-3,.,.,TRBV4-1,TGCGCCAGCAGCCATCCTGGACATGATAGCACAGATACGCAGTATTTT,CASSHPGHDSTDTQYF
TRBJ2-5,.,TRBD1,TRBV4-1,TGCGCCAGCAGCCAGGACAGGGGAACGCGGGAGACCCAGTACTTC,CASSQDRGTRETQYF
TRBJ1-5,.,.,TRBV5-6,TGTGCCAGCAGCCCCATTCGGCTTGAGCCCCAGCATTTT,CASSPIRLEPQHF
TRBJ2-7,.,.,TRBV5-1,TGCGCCAGCAGCTTGGGTCTGGGCTACGAGCAGTACTTC,CASSLGLGYEQYF
TRBJ1-2,.,TRBD1,TRBV28,TGTGCCAGCAGGACAGGGGTCGCAGCGGACTATGGCTACACCTTC,CASRTGVAADYGYTF